What follows are 3 T cell receptor beta chains derived from one specimen sequenced in a study of blood T cell repertoires in COVID-19. Sequencing was performed with immunoSEQ multiplex PCR; in TCRdb, only in-frame clones are kept and a portion is missing. The sample comprises 200,000 to 250,000 clones, 70% to 85% of which are singletons, and 3% to 3.5% rests with the top ten. The sequencing input was PBMCs or T cells enriched from blood (not recorded which). The source of these receptors is a woman between 55 and 75 years old who had recovered from COVID-19.

The chain carries TRBV7-2 and TRBJ1-2; tentatively, D is TRBD1 (5 bases). CDR3 length: 14 amino acids. The V and J ends lost 2 bases and 3 bases respectively, with 10 bases between them. Germline values: CDR1 SGHTA, CDR2 FQGNSA. The CDR3 DNA sequence: TGTGCCAGCAGCTTACGAGACAGAGACTATGGCTACACCTTC. As protein: CASSLRDRDYGYTF.

V is TRBV5-8 and J is TRBJ2-3, with 8 nucleotides matching TRBD2. J lost 2 bases, V lost 2 bases, and 7 bases had no gene match. The CDR3 runs 16 residues. Germline V lookup: CDR1 SGHTS, CDR2 YDEGEE. Here the CDR3 reads CASSFFQRGPTDTQYF. DNA for the CDR3: TGTGCCAGCAGCTTCTTTCAGCGGGGGCCCACAGATACGCAGTATTTT. Full variable domain (outside the CDR3, taken from reference TRBV5-8 and TRBJ2-3): EAGVTQSPTHLIKTRGQQATLRCSPISGHTSVYWYQQALGLGLQFLLWYDEGEERNRGNFPPRFSGRQFPNYSSELNVNALELEDSALYLCASSFFQRGPTDTQYFGPGTRLTVL.

The chain carries TRBV2 and TRBJ1-2; tentatively, D is TRBD1 (5 bases). V dropped 3 bases and J dropped 3 bases, with 11 bases sitting between them. The CDR3 spans 14 residues. From germline, CDR1 is SNHLY and CDR2 FYNNEI. CDR3 protein: CASSETETYYGYTF. The DNA for the CDR3 is TGTGCCAGCAGTGAGACAGAGACCTACTATGGCTACACCTTC.